This entry is about one T cell receptor (beta chain). This sample was taken from a study of T cells in Graves' hyperthyroidism and ophthalmopathy. This CDR3 comprises 17 residues. J lost 4 bases, V lost 4 bases, and 12 bases had no gene match. Germline V gene sequence: CDR1 MDHEN, CDR2 SYDVKM. There were TCR beta CDR3 regions amplified from RNA transcripts. The study used the HTBI primer set for a first-round RT-PCR of the TCR CDR3. TCRdb reprocessed the multiplex PCR reads via MiXCR and lists one record per CDR3 protein. The sample has 250,000 to 350,000 distinct CDR3 sequences, 20% to 25% seen once. Sequenced input: blood. This rearrangement joins TRBV28 to TRBJ2-5; 10 bases align to TRBD2. The sequence was obtained from a man aged 30 to 45 with Graves' ophthalmopathy. The CDR3 DNA follows: TGTGCCAGCAGTTGGAAAAAGGGACTAGCGATGGGAGAGACCCAGTACTTC. Its protein product is CASSWKKGLAMGETQYF. Full variable domain (remainder filled in from reference TRBV28 and TRBJ2-5): DVKVTQSSRYLVKRTGEKVFLECVQDMDHENMFWYRQDPGLGLRLIYFSYDVKMKEKGDIPEGYSVSREKKERFSLILESASTNQTSMYLCASSWKKGLAMGETQYFGPGTRLLVL.